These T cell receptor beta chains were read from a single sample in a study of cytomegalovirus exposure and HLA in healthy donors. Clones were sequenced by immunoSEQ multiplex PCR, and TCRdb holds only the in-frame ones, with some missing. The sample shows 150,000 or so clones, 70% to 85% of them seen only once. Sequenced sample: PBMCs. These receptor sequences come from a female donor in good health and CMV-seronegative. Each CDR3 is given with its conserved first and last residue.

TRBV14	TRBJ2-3	CASSPGLAGVSDTQYF
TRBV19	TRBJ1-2	CASSIGTGYGYTF
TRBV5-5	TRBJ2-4	CASSLQGDLAKNIQYF
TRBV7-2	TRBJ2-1	CASSPTEYNEQFF
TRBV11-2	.	CASSLGEAYEQYF
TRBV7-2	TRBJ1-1	CASSSGQWNTEAFF
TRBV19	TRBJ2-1	CASSTTSGRRFYEQFF
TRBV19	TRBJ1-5	CASSIEKNRGAPQHF
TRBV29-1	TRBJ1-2	CSALPPGGYGYTF
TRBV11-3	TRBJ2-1	CASSQAGQRGNEQFF
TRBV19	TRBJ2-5	CASSIGGPTGETQYF
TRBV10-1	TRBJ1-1	CASKGTGMNTEAFF
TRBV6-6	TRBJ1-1	CASSYAGALNTEAFF
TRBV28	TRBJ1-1	CASNQGSTEAFF
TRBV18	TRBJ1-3	CASSPGGSSGNTIYF
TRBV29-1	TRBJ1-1	CSVSRGPALNTEAFF
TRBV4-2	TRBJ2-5	CASSQGSLAGGGGETQYF
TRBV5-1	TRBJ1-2	CASSRTGEGGYTF
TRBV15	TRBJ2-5	CATSRPQGGWETQYF
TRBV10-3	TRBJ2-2	CAISVSSGANTGELFF
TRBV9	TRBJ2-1	CASSGQVSGINEQFF
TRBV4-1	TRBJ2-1	CASSKTSEGSMDEQFF
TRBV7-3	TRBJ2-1	CASSSQGWSSYNEQFF
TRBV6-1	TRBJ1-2	CASSETTGNYGYTF
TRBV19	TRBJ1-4	CASSLSQDTSEKLFF
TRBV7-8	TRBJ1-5	CASSPPAGELRPQHF
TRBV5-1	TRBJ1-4	CASSLGGSGLGEKLFF
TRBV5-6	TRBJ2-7	CASSSTGQGSDEQYF
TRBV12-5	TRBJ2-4	CASGFPGQGKNIQYF
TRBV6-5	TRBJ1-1	CASSSSIYLNTEAFF
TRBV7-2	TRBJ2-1	CASSRGNEQFF
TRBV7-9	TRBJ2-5	CASSFGGGGETQYF
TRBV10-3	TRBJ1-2	CAIVAGPGPNYGYTF
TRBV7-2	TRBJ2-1	CASSSSGGSYNEQFF
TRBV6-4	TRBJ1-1	CASSEEMNTEAFF
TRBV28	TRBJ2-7	CASSAAGQGPLNSYEQYF
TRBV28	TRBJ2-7	CASSLQGAGKDEQYF
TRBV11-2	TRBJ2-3	CASSFEGGADTQYF
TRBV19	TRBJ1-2	CASSPLLRGARLGYTF
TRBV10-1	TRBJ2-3	CASSQGARDTQYF
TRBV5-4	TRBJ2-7	CASSLLDSYEQYF
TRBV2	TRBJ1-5	CASGARFSDQPQHF
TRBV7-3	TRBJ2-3	CASSLGGVADTQYF
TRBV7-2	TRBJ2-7	CASSLVFGGSSYEQYF
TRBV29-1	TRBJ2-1	CSGTGQNYNEQFF
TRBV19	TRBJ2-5	CASSTSGLAGGQETQYF
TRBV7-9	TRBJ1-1	CASSLGREGGAFF